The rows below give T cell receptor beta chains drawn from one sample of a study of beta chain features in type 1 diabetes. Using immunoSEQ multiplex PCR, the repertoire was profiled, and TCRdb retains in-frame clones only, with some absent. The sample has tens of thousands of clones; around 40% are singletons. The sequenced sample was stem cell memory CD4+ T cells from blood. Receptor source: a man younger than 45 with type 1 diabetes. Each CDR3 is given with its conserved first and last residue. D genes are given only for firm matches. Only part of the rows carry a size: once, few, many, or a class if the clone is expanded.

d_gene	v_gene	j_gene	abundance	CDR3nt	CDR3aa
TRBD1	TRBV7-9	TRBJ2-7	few	TGTGCCAGCAGCTTAGCGCTAAGAGGGGGCTTGGACGAGCAGTACTTC	CASSLALRGGLDEQYF
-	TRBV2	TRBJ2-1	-	TGTGCCAGCGGGCTGCGGGGTTATGAGCAGTTCTTC	CASGLRGYEQFF
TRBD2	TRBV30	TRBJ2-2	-	TGTGCCTGGAGATTTGGGCTAGCGGGAGGGCCCAGCACCGGGGAGCTGTTTTTT	CAWRFGLAGGPSTGELFF
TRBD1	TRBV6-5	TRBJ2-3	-	TGTGCCAGCAGCTCCCAGGGGGCAGATACGCAGTATTTT	CASSSQGADTQYF
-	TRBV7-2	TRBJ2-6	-	TGTGCCAGCAGCTTAGGAGGGGGGGCTGGGGCCAACGTCCTGACTTTC	CASSLGGGAGANVLTF
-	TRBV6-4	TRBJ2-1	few	TGTGCCAGCAGTAAACTCGGGGGGCCCAATGAGCAGTTCTTC	CASSKLGGPNEQFF
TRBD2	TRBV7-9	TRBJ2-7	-	TGTGCCAGCAGCTTAGCGGCTAGCGGGAGGGTATACTTC	CASSLAASGRVYF
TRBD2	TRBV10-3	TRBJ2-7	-	TGTGCCATCAGTGAAGGTTCGGCGGGGGGTTCCGAGCAGTACTTC	CAISEGSAGGSEQYF
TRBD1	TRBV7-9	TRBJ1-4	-	TGTGCCAGCAGCTTAGTGGGACAGGGGAATGAAAAACTGTTTTTT	CASSLVGQGNEKLFF
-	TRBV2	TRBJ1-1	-	TGTGCCAGCAGCTACAGGGTGGGCACTGAAGCTTTCTTT	CASSYRVGTEAFF
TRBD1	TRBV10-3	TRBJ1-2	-	TGTGCCATCACCAGGGACAGGGGGACCTATGGCTACACCTTC	CAITRDRGTYGYTF
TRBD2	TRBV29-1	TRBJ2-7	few	TGCAGCGTTGAACGCGCGGGAGGCTTCGAGCAGTACTTC	CSVERAGGFEQYF
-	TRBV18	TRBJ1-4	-	TGTGCCAGCTCACCACGTACCCCAGGAGAAAAACTGTTTTTT	CASSPRTPGEKLFF
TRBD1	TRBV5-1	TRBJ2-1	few	TGCGCCAGCAGCTTGACCGGACAGGGGTATGAGCAGTTCTTC	CASSLTGQGYEQFF
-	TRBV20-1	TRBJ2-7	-	TGCAGTGCCGCGGTATCCCACGAGCAGTACTTC	CSAAVSHEQYF
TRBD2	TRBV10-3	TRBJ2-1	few	TGTGCCACCAGGGAGCGGGAGGGCAATGAGCAGTTCTTC	CATREREGNEQFF
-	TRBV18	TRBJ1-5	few	TGTGCCAGCTCACCAATAAGACCGCGCAGGGAAAGTGGACAGCCCCAGCATTTT	CASSPIRPRRESGQPQHF
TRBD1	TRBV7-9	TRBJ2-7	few	TGTGCCAGCAGCTTAGCGGGACAGGCTCCCCGTTCCTTC	CASSLAGQAPRSF
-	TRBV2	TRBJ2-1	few	TGTGCCAGCAGTGTAATATCGGGGAATGAGCAGTTCTTC	CASSVISGNEQFF
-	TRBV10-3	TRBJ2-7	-	TGTGCCATCAGGCGCCAAGGGACTCCTTTTGAGCAGTACTTC	CAIRRQGTPFEQYF
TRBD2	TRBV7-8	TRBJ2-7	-	TGTGCCAGCAGCTCCAGCGGGAGCCGCTCCTACGAGCAGTACTTC	CASSSSGSRSYEQYF
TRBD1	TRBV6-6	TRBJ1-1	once	TGTGCCAGCAGTTACTCCCGGGACAGGGACACTGAAGCTTTCTTT	CASSYSRDRDTEAFF
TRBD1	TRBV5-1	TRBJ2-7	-	TGCGCCAGCAGCCTGACAGGGGACGAGCAGTACTTC	CASSLTGDEQYF
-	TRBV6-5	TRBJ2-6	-	TGTGCCAGCAGTTACTCGAGAGGCGGGGCCAACGTCCTGACTTTC	CASSYSRGGANVLTF
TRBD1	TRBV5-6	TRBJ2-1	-	TGTGCCAGCAGCTCACAAAGACAGGGTAATGAGCAGTTCTTC	CASSSQRQGNEQFF
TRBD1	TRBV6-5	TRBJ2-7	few	TGTGCCAGCAGTTACGGCGGGACAGGTGCCTGGGAGCAGTACTTC	CASSYGGTGAWEQYF
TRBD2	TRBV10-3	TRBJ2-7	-	TGTGCCATCAGTGAAGGGGCGGGGAGGGTGGGAGAGCAGTACTTC	CAISEGAGRVGEQYF
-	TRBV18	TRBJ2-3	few	TGTGCCAGCTCCCTGACAGATACGCAGTATTTT	CASSLTDTQYF
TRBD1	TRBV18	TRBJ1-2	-	TGTGCCAGCTCACCTTCCACAGGGGTATGGTTCCACACCTTC	CASSPSTGVWFHTF
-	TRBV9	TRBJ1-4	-	TGTGCCAGCAGCGTAGCGGGCAGGGATGAAAAACTGTTTTTT	CASSVAGRDEKLFF
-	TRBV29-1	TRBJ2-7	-	TGCAGCGTTGAAGACTTCTCCTACGAGCAGTACTTC	CSVEDFSYEQYF
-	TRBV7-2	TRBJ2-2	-	TGTGCCAGCCCTGGAGACAGGCTGAACACCGGGGAGCTGTTTTTT	CASPGDRLNTGELFF
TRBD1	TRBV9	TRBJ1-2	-	TGTGCCAGCAGCGTTAGGGACAGGCCCTATGGCTACACCTTC	CASSVRDRPYGYTF
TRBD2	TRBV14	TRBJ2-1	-	TGTGCCAGCAGCCCCAGGACTAGCGGGAGGTGGGGTTACAATGAGCAGTTCTTC	CASSPRTSGRWGYNEQFF
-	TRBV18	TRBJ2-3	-	TGTGCCAGCTCTACCGGTAGCACAGATACGCAGTATTTT	CASSTGSTDTQYF
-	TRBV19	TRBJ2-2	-	TGTGCCAGTAAAGGAGCGCCTCTGCTTGCGTCCCGGGAGCTGTTTTTT	CASKGAPLLASRELFF
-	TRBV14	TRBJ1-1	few	TGTGCCAGCAGCCAAGGTCTCGACACTGAAGCTTTCTTT	CASSQGLDTEAFF
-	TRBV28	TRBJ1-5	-	TGTGCCAGCGCCAGGGCGGGACTCGGTCAGCCCCAGCATTTT	CASARAGLGQPQHF
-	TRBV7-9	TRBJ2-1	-	TGTGCCAGCAGCTTAGCGCTGCAGGGGATATGGGAGCAGTTCTTC	CASSLALQGIWEQFF
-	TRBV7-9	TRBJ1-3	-	TGTGCCAGCAGCTCACGACAGGTTCAAAACACCATATATTTT	CASSSRQVQNTIYF
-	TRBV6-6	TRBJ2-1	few	TGTGCCAGCCGCCCACGAGGGCCTTTTGAGCAGTTCTTC	CASRPRGPFEQFF
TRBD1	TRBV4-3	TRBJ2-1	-	TGCGCCAGCAGCCAGGGGACAGGGGGTGTTAATGAGCAGTTCTTC	CASSQGTGGVNEQFF